The 14 T cell receptor beta chains below were found in one sample sequenced in a study of identical twins. TCRdb redid the calling of the 5' RACE reads with MiXCR, one entry per CDR3 protein. There are approximately 190,000 distinct CDR3 sequences in the sample; 15% to 20% occur only once, and around 40% lies in the top ten. The sample was also linked to a second study, of T cells expressing NK-cell markers.

The sequenced sample consisted of CD8+ T cells sorted from blood. The source of these receptors is a woman aged 18-29 years in good health.

CDR3 nucleotide sequence: TGTGCCAGCAGTTACGGGGACTTCTCCTACGAGCAGTACTTC. Translating gives CASSYGDFSYEQYF. J is TRBJ2-7 and V is TRBV6-5, with D possibly being TRBD2 (6 bases). Looked up from germline, CDR1 is MNHEY and CDR2 is SVGAGI. V was trimmed by 2 bases and J by 0 bases, leaving 8 bases between them. This CDR3 has 14 amino acids.

V usage is TRBV6-6 and J usage is TRBJ2-1; weak D call: TRBD2 (6 bases). The CDR3 is made up of 13 amino acids. Trimming shortened V by 3 bases and J by 6 bases, and 9 bases separated the two germline ends. CDR1 and CDR2 from the germline V gene are MNHNY and SVGAGI (reference sequence). The CDR3 loop reads CASSYGLINEQFF. The CDR3 region has the DNA TGTGCCAGCAGTTATGGACTAATCAATGAGCAGTTCTTC.

This clonotype was seen many times. The chain combines TRBV29-1 with TRBJ2-3, with TRBD2 as a possible D gene (5 bases). Trimming pared 4 bases from V and 1 base from J, leaving 15 bases between. Germline V gene lookup returns CDR1 SQVTM and CDR2 ANQGSEA. This CDR3 is built from 15 residues. The CDR3, as DNA: TGCAGCGTTGTAGGACTGCCGTCAGGCACAGATACGCAGTATTTT. This codes for CSVVGLPSGTDTQYF.

The chain employs TRBV7-3 and TRBJ2-3; 11 nucleotides align to TRBD2. CDR1 and CDR2 (germline): SGHTA, FQGTGA. J lost 6 bases, V lost 5 bases, and 10 bases had no gene match. The CDR3 is made up of 16 amino acids. CDR3 in DNA: TGTGCCAGCAGCAGACTTAGCGGGGGGGTATTGGATACGCAGTATTTT. Translating gives CASSRLSGGVLDTQYF.

This sequence joins TRBV7-9 and TRBJ1-2, with unresolved D. The CDR3 covers 13 residues. Looked up from germline, CDR1 is SEHNR and CDR2 is FQNEAQ (reference sequence). The ends were cut back, 6 bases at V and 7 bases at J, with 15 bases in the middle. CDR3: CASRTPGKTGYTF. In DNA, the CDR3 is TGTGCCAGCAGAACCCCGGGGAAGACTGGCTACACCTTC.

This clonotype was observed a handful of times. This rearrangement joins TRBV28 to TRBJ2-3; TRBD2 matches at 9 bases. This CDR3 region has 18 residues. Germline V gene sequence: CDR1 MDHEN, CDR2 SYDVKM. J lost 2 bases, V lost 4 bases, and 13 bases had no gene match. This chain's CDR3 is CASSSIRREGRNTDTQYF. The CDR3 region has the DNA TGTGCCAGCAGTTCAATTCGGCGGGAGGGACGTAACACAGATACGCAGTATTTT.

J is TRBJ2-7 and V is TRBV4-1; possibly TRBD2 for D (6 bases). The V gene's germline CDR1 is MGHRA and CDR2 YSYEKL. CDR3 length: 15 residues. V lost 3 bases to trimming and J lost 0 bases, with 12 bases between them. CDR3 amino acids: CASSHALASSYEQYF. CDR3 DNA sequence: TGCGCCAGCAGCCACGCGCTAGCGAGCTCCTACGAGCAGTACTTC.

The genes are TRBV19 and TRBJ2-1; 10 bases agree with TRBD1. This CDR3 is 15 amino acids long. Germline V gene lookup returns CDR1 LNHDA and CDR2 SQIVND (reference sequence). Trimming cost V 5 bases and J 6 bases; bases outside gene matches: 7. This CDR3 is CASSSGTGDINEQFF. As DNA, the CDR3 is TGTGCCAGTAGTTCCGGGACAGGGGACATCAATGAGCAGTTCTTC.

The V gene is TRBV20-1, the J gene TRBJ2-7, with 8 positions matching TRBD2. CDR1 and CDR2 (germline): DFQATT, SNEGSKA (reference sequence). Trimming removed 1 base from V and 2 bases from J; junction bases left unmatched: 4. The CDR3 consists of 14 residues. CDR3 sequence (DNA): TGCAGTGCTAGAGTGGTAGCGGGAACCTACGAGCAGTACTTC. It translates to CSARVVAGTYEQYF.

The chain is built from TRBV30 and TRBJ2-1; TRBD2 aligns across 9 bases. Trimming took 3 bases from V and 7 from J; bases not matched to a gene: 10. Germline assignment: CDR1 GTSNPN and CDR2 SVGIG (reference sequence). CDR3 length: 15 amino acids. The CDR3 DNA reads TGTGCCTGGAGCTACTGGTCTAGCGGGATGAATGAGCAGTTCTTC. Protein: CAWSYWSSGMNEQFF.

This clonotype was recorded many times. V and J are TRBV9 and TRBJ1-5; D may be TRBD1 (5 bases). The V and J ends lost 7 bases and 6 bases respectively, with 11 bases between them. The length of the CDR3 is 12 residues. Germline CDR1 SGDLS, CDR2 YYNGEE. CDR3 sequence reads: CASGGGAQPQHF. In DNA, the CDR3 is TGTGCCAGCGGTGGTGGGGCTCAGCCCCAGCATTTT.

This clonotype showed up many times. This chain uses TRBV5-8 with TRBJ2-7; TRBD1 or TRBD2 may be the D gene (5 bases each). CDR1 is SGHTS and CDR2 is YDEGEE in the germline V gene. CDR3 size: 15 residues. V dropped 5 bases and J dropped 0 bases, with 15 bases sitting between them. CDR3 DNA sequence: TGTGCCAGCAGGACCGGGACGGCCACCTCCTACGAGCAGTACTTC. This gives the protein CASRTGTATSYEQYF.

This clonotype has a handful of counts. The V gene is TRBV5-5, the J gene TRBJ1-2; 9 bases align to TRBD1. The CDR3 has 14 residues. The junction had 4 bases not matched to a gene; V was cut back by 1 base and J by 6 bases. Germline V gene lookup returns CDR1 SGHKS and CDR2 YYEKEE (reference sequence). The CDR3 DNA reads as TGTGCCAGCAGCTTGCGGGACAGGGTGGATGGCTACACCTTC. As protein: CASSLRDRVDGYTF. Complete variable domain (other parts from reference TRBV5-5 and TRBJ1-2): DAGVTQSPTHLIKTRGQQVTLRCSPISGHKSVSWYQQVLGQGPQFIFQYYEKEERGRGNFPDRFSARQFPNYSSELNVNALLLGDSALYLCASSLRDRVDGYTFGSGTRLTVV.

This chain uses TRBV30 with TRBJ1-1; no clear D. V lost 0 bases, J lost 0 bases, and 2 bases lay in between. Germline assignment: CDR1 GTSNPN and CDR2 SVGIG (reference sequence). This CDR3 spans 12 amino acids. The DNA for the CDR3 is TGTGCCTGGAGTGTGGTGAACACTGAAGCTTTCTTT. It codes for CAWSVVNTEAFF.